This T cell receptor beta chain was identified in a study of shared clonotypes between healthy human individuals. Study details: The donor pool was made up of a couple of women and a few men aged 18 to 49. Findings and caveats of the study: Blood alone was sampled, and tissue repertoires likely differ. Naive subsets generally had larger estimated richness than memory subsets.

Trimming cost V 5 bases and J 6 bases; bases outside gene matches: 15. In germline, CDR1 is MNHEY, CDR2 SMNVEV (reference sequence). CDR3 size: 17 residues. Naive CD8 cells lacked CD45RO, underwent positive selection for CCR7 and left out terminally differentiated effector memory CD45RA+ cells. TCRdb's table, derived via immunoSEQ multiplex PCR, lists solely in-frame clones and lacks some. Here the sample spans around 1.9 million clones, 90% to 95% being singletons. Comments on this clone: Its specificity is unknown.

The sequence derives from a man aged 18 to 29 in good health. Some clones in this sample may be carry-over from other donors' samples. The chain uses TRBV27 and TRBJ1-2, with 10 bases that match TRBD1. Material: naive CD8+ T cells from PBMCs. CDR3 amino acids: CASSVGPGTGVYHGYTF. Here the CDR3 DNA reads TGTGCCAGCAGTGTGGGGCCCGGGACAGGGGTGTACCATGGCTACACCTTC.